The rows below give T cell receptor beta chains drawn from one sample of a study of blood T cell repertoires in COVID-19. Libraries were prepared by immunoSEQ multiplex PCR; TCRdb keeps only in-frame clonotypes and omits some of them. This table holds around 140,000 clones, about four fifths found once. Sequenced: peripheral blood. These receptors were collected from a human donor in a cohort sampled during active COVID-19. The CDR3 runs from the conserved cysteine through the conserved F or W. A D gene is named only where the DNA matches it firmly. Where a row states a size, it is once, few, many or the class of an expanded clone; other rows omit it.

TRBD1	TRBV6-6	TRBJ2-7	NA	TGTGCCAGCAGTTACGGACAGGGAATATCCTACGAGCAGTACTTC	CASSYGQGISYEQYF
NA	TRBV5-1	TRBJ2-7	NA	TGCGCCAGCAGCTTGGAGGGAGTAGGGTACTACGAGCAGTACTTC	CASSLEGVGYYEQYF
TRBD2	TRBV5-4	TRBJ2-1	NA	TGTGCCAGCAGCCGGGGGAAGCGGGAGCCCTACAATGAGCAGTTCTTC	CASSRGKREPYNEQFF
NA	TRBV2	TRBJ2-3	once	TGTGCCAGCAGGCCCGATCCGCCGGGAGATACGCAGTATTTT	CASRPDPPGDTQYF
NA	TRBV9	TRBJ1-2	NA	TGTGCCAGCAGCGTCAAAGGGGGGGCTTCGGGCTACACCTTC	CASSVKGGASGYTF
TRBD1	TRBV6-2/TRBV6-3	TRBJ1-1	NA	TGTGCCAGCAGTCGGACAGGGGGCGACGCTTTCTTT	CASSRTGGDAFF
NA	TRBV21-1	TRBJ2-7	NA	TGTGCCAGCAGCCTCTCCAGGACAGGGAACAACGAGCAGTACTTC	CASSLSRTGNNEQYF
NA	TRBV7-2	TRBJ1-6	NA	TGTGCCAGCAGCTTAACAGGGACAACCCATAATTCACCCCTCCACTTT	CASSLTGTTHNSPLHF
TRBD1	TRBV10-3	TRBJ2-7	NA	TGTGCCATCAGTGGAGGACAGGCCAGCTACGAGCAGTACTTC	CAISGGQASYEQYF
TRBD1	TRBV6-2/TRBV6-3	TRBJ2-7	NA	TGTGCCAGCAGCAAGCTCCGGGACAGAATCTCCTACGAGCAGTACTTC	CASSKLRDRISYEQYF
TRBD1	TRBV7-2	TRBJ1-6	NA	TGTGCCAGCAGCCGGACCGGGACAGGGTCTTCACCCCTCCACTTT	CASSRTGTGSSPLHF
TRBD1	TRBV19	TRBJ1-5	NA	TGTGCCAGTAGTATTTCATACAGGGGCCGAGAGAGCAATCAGCCCCAGCATTTT	CASSISYRGRESNQPQHF